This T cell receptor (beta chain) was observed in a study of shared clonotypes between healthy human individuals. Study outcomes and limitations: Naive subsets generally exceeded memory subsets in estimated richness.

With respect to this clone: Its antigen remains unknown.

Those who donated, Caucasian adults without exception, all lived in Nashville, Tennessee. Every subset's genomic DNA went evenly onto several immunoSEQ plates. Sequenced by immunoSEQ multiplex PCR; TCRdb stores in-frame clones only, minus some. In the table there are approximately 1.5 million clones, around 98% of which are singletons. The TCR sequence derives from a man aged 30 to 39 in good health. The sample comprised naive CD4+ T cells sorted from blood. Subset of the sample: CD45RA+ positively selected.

Here the CDR3 DNA reads TGTGCCAGCAGTGCTAGGACTGGCCGGGAGACCCAGTACTTC. Amino acids: CASSARTGRETQYF. The J gene is TRBJ2-5, the V gene TRBV25-1; the D gene is possibly TRBD2 (5 bases). With 4 bases removed from V and 5 bases from J, the gap between germline ends came to 14 bases. The CDR3 is 14 residues long. CDR1 and CDR2 from the germline V gene are MGHDK and SYGVNS.